A selection of T cell receptor beta chains follows, all from one sample in a study of blood T cell repertoires in COVID-19. Sequenced by immunoSEQ multiplex PCR; TCRdb stores in-frame clones only, minus some. The sample holds some 200,000 clones, roughly 88% seen once. The sample was peripheral blood. The receptors were sampled from a man between 45 and 60 years old with COVID-19, enrolled during active disease. The CDR3 runs from the conserved cysteine through the conserved F or W. A D gene is named only where the DNA matches it firmly. Expanded clones get a size class; other rows say once, few or many, or leave the size out.

>TRBV28|TRBD1|-|TRBJ1-2
CASSSDRGYGYTF
TGTGCCAGCAGCTCTGACAGGGGCTATGGCTACACCTTC
>TRBV7-2|TRBD2|-|TRBJ2-1
CASSLLSGGERNEQFF
TGTGCCAGCAGCCTCTTAAGCGGGGGGGAGAGGAATGAGCAGTTCTTC
>TRBV10-3|TRBD1|-|TRBJ2-3
CAISAWDRARDTQYF
TGTGCCATCAGTGCCTGGGACAGGGCGCGAGATACGCAGTATTTT
>TRBV19|TRBD2|-|TRBJ2-3
CASSIDEAGGTDTQYF
TGTGCCAGTAGTATAGACGAAGCGGGAGGCACAGATACGCAGTATTTT
>TRBV5-1|-|-|TRBJ1-4
CASTLQGNLGEKLFF
TGCGCCAGCACCCTACAGGGAAATCTCGGAGAAAAACTGTTTTTT
>TRBV19|-|-|TRBJ2-1
CASREEGGLNNEQFF
TGTGCCAGTAGGGAAGAGGGGGGACTAAACAATGAGCAGTTCTTC
>TRBV6-6|TRBD2|-|TRBJ2-5
CASSYVRGGRETQYF
TGTGCCAGCAGTTACGTGCGGGGGGGCAGGGAGACCCAGTACTTC
>TRBV6-1|-|-|TRBJ2-3
CASSDGTRHPDTQYF
TGTGCCAGCAGTGACGGGACAAGGCACCCAGATACGCAGTATTTT
>TRBV7-9|-|many|TRBJ1-1
CASSLGGKSEAFF
TGTGCCAGCAGCTTGGGGGGGAAGAGTGAAGCTTTCTTT
>TRBV5-4|TRBD1|-|TRBJ2-5
CASSREGTGQETQYF
TGTGCCAGCAGCCGAGAAGGGACAGGCCAAGAGACCCAGTACTTC
>TRBV19|-|-|TRBJ1-1
CASSIAVNTEAFF
TGTGCCAGTAGTATAGCAGTTAACACTGAAGCTTTCTTT
>TRBV5-4|TRBD1|-|TRBJ1-2
CASAGTEGGYTF
TGTGCCAGCGCGGGGACAGAGGGGGGCTACACCTTC
>TRBV5-1|TRBD1|-|TRBJ1-6
CASSIQGANNSPLHF
TGCGCCAGCAGCATACAGGGGGCAAATAATTCACCCCTCCACTTT
>TRBV6-6|TRBD1|once|TRBJ2-5
CASSSPRQGPETQYF
TGTGCCAGCAGCTCCCCGCGACAGGGGCCGGAGACCCAGTACTTC
>TRBV4-1|TRBD2|-|TRBJ2-5
CASSPGTSGGVFGETQYF
TGCGCCAGCAGCCCCGGGACTAGCGGGGGGGTATTTGGAGAGACCCAGTACTTC
>TRBV19|-|-|TRBJ2-2
CASSIEWGGGAGELFF
TGTGCCAGTAGTATAGAGTGGGGGGGCGGCGCCGGGGAGCTGTTTTTT
>TRBV14|TRBD1|-|TRBJ1-2
CASSQRTTGFGYTF
TGTGCCAGCAGCCAGAGGACGACAGGGTTCGGCTACACCTTC
>TRBV6-6|TRBD2|-|TRBJ2-1
CASSRVRGGAGDDYNEQFF
TGTGCCAGCAGTCGCGTCCGAGGGGGAGCGGGAGACGACTACAATGAGCAGTTCTTC
>TRBV6-1|TRBD2|-|TRBJ2-5
CASSSGRGTQETQYF
TGTGCCAGCAGTTCCGGGCGGGGGACCCAAGAGACCCAGTACTTC
>TRBV5-3|TRBD2|-|TRBJ2-2
CARSRLHGLAGVGAGELFF
TGTGCCAGAAGCCGCCTCCATGGACTAGCGGGAGTTGGGGCCGGGGAGCTGTTTTTT
>TRBV7-3|-|-|TRBJ1-2
CASSLAPGTTPYGYTF
TGTGCCAGCAGCTTAGCTCCGGGGACAACCCCCTATGGCTACACCTTC
>TRBV9|TRBD1|once|TRBJ1-1
CASSVGTGDMNTEAFF
TGTGCCAGCAGTGTGGGTACAGGGGACATGAACACTGAAGCTTTCTTT
>TRBV7-3|-|-|TRBJ1-6
CASSSGSYNSPLHF
TGTGCCAGCAGCTCAGGTTCCTATAATTCACCCCTCCACTTT
>TRBV2|TRBD1|-|TRBJ1-2
CASSRDRGRGYTF
TGTGCCAGCAGTCGCGACAGGGGGCGAGGCTACACCTTC
>TRBV4-1|TRBD1|-|TRBJ1-5
CASSLRTGNQPQHF
TGCGCCAGCAGCCTGCGGACAGGGAATCAGCCCCAGCATTTT
>TRBV29-1|TRBD2|-|TRBJ2-7
CSVVPFGTRGSRDEQYF
TGCAGCGTCGTTCCTTTCGGGACTAGAGGGAGTCGGGACGAGCAGTACTTC
>TRBV9|TRBD2|few|TRBJ2-1
CASRGGGIFNEQFF
TGTGCCAGCAGGGGCGGGGGGATCTTCAATGAGCAGTTCTTC